This TCR beta chain emerged from a study of glioma-infiltrating T cells. Germline CDR1 reads WNHNN; CDR2 reads SYGVQD (reference sequence). The CDR3 extends over 13 amino acids. V shed 8 bases and J shed 2 bases, with 10 bases lying between them. TCR alpha and beta CDR3 regions were amplified from RNA using iRepertoire nested multiplex PCR. For one-step reverse transcription and amplification, about 85-400 ng of tissue mRNA or PBMC total RNA was used. TCRdb called the multiplex PCR reads again in MiXCR, with one record for every CDR3 protein. The table has about 130,000 distinct CDR3 sequences, around 25% seen once. The table lists this clonotype with a few counts.

The source material was glioma tissue, nonneoplastic brain tissue, or PBMCs (not recorded which). This clonotype was sampled from a human donor with low-grade glioma or glioblastoma, undergoing nonglioma brain surgery, or in good health (not recorded which). This rearrangement joins TRBV10-1 to TRBJ1-3; D is ambiguous. The CDR3 spells CASASGTGNTIYF. CDR3 nucleotide sequence: TGCGCCAGCGCGTCGGGAACTGGAAACACCATATATTTT.